This note documents a single TCR beta chain sequence. Its antigen remains unknown. Other DNA sequences within the sample encode an identical CDR3. The data were taken from a study of brain metastases from non-small cell lung cancer. General study findings and limits: In about 64% of brain metastases, T-cell clones were expanded compared with matched primary tumors.

The CDR3 loop spans 14 amino acids. The ends lost 0 bases at V and 4 bases at J; junction bases unmatched: 2. Germline V CDR1 and CDR2: LGHNA, YSLEER. The table came from immunoSEQ multiplex PCR; TCRdb's copy has only in-frame clones and leaves some out. The data contain under 2,000 clones, 65% to 90% of them seen just once; the ten biggest clones take up about a fifth. Sequencing was carried out using primary lung tumor tissue. This receptor was identified in a donor at least 40 years old with non-small cell lung cancer. V and J are TRBV4-3 and TRBJ1-2; 7 bases are a match to TRBD1. The CDR3, as DNA: TGCGCCAGCAGCCAAGACCGGGACAGCTATGGCTACACCTTC. Its translation: CASSQDRDSYGYTF.